One sample yielded the 14 T cell receptor beta chains listed below, sequenced in a study of identical twins. TCRdb recomputed calls from the 5' RACE reads with MiXCR, one row per CDR3 protein. The data contain 600,000 to 850,000 distinct CDR3 sequences, roughly 20% of them singletons. The same data also contributed to another study, on T cells expressing NK-cell markers.

The sequencing sample was made of PBMCs. These receptor sequences come from a woman under 30 in good health.

This clonotype was seen a few times. V is TRBV5-1 and J is TRBJ2-2, with D perhaps matching TRBD2 (6 bases). The CDR3 sequence is 14 residues long. Trimming pared 1 base from V and 6 bases from J, leaving 10 bases between. Germline V CDR1 and CDR2: SGHRS, YFSETQ. The CDR3 region has the DNA TGCGCCAGCAGCTTGTTCGCGGGGCCCGGGGAGCTGTTTTTT. It codes for CASSLFAGPGELFF.

The V gene is TRBV15, the J gene TRBJ1-2; 9 positions match TRBD1. Germline lookup yields CDR1 LNHNV and CDR2 YYDKDF (reference sequence). The CDR3 loop spans 15 amino acids. V shed 3 bases, J shed 1 base, and the junction held 3 bases outside the gene matches. CDR3 amino acids: CATSSPGQGNYGYTF. The CDR3 DNA reads TGTGCCACCAGCAGCCCGGGACAGGGTAACTATGGCTACACCTTC.

This clonotype was counted between two and nine times. The V and J genes are TRBV12-3 or TRBV12-4 and TRBJ1-1; the D gene is possibly TRBD1 (5 bases). CDR3 length: 16 residues. V lost 2 bases, J lost 2 bases, and 15 bases lay in between. CDR3 coding DNA: TGTGCCAGCAGTTTACTTAGCGTGACAGAAAACACTGAAGCTTTCTTT. Translating gives CASSLLSVTENTEAFF.

This clonotype was observed a few times. The CDR3 is CASSGLWADTQYF. DNA for the CDR3: TGTGCCAGCAGTGGTCTGTGGGCAGATACGCAGTATTTT. This chain joins TRBV27 and TRBJ2-3; D not certain. Germline V gene data show CDR1 as MNHEY and CDR2 as SMNVEV (reference sequence). Trimming pared 5 bases from V and 4 bases from J, leaving 10 bases between. This CDR3 contains 13 residues.

This sequence joins TRBV12-3 or TRBV12-4 and TRBJ2-7; possibly TRBD1 for D (6 bases). V was clipped by 8 bases and J by 2 bases, with 16 bases between them. The CDR3 runs to 14 residues. The CDR3 here is CASSSTGLAYEQYF. The CDR3 DNA reads TGTGCCAGCTCCTCCACAGGGTTGGCCTACGAGCAGTACTTC.

V usage is TRBV5-1 and J usage is TRBJ2-5; possibly TRBD2 for D (6 bases). From germline, CDR1 is SGHRS and CDR2 YFSETQ. V was trimmed by 2 bases and J by 1 base, leaving 12 bases between them. This CDR3 spans 15 amino acids. Here the CDR3 DNA reads TGCGCCAGCAGCTTAGGACTACCGATCCAAGAGACCCAGTACTTC. Translation: CASSLGLPIQETQYF.

The J gene is TRBJ2-7, the V gene TRBV6-5, with D unresolved. The V gene's germline CDR1 is MNHEY and CDR2 SVGAGI. The length of the CDR3 is 14 residues. Trimming took off 3 bases at V and 3 bases at J, with 12 bases between the two ends. CDR3 region: CASSYTHSRYEQYF. CDR3 nucleotides: TGTGCCAGCAGTTATACCCACTCCCGCTACGAGCAGTACTTC.

The chain joins TRBV5-1 to TRBJ2-1; maybe TRBD2 (6 bases). Germline CDR1 is SGHRS and CDR2 is YFSETQ. The V end was cut by 3 bases, the J end by 0 bases, with 19 bases between. CDR3 size: 18 residues. CDR3 in amino acids: CASSSPVKRASSYNEQFF. The CDR3 nucleotides are TGCGCCAGCAGCTCGCCGGTTAAGCGGGCGAGCTCCTACAATGAGCAGTTCTTC. Looking up the rest from reference TRBV5-1 and TRBJ2-1 gives the full variable domain: KAGVTQTPRYLIKTRGQQVTLSCSPISGHRSVSWYQQTPGQGLQFLFEYFSETQRNKGNFPGRFSGRQFSNSRSEMNVSTLELGDSALYLCASSSPVKRASSYNEQFFGPGTRLTVL.

The chain employs TRBV7-9 and TRBJ1-1, with D unresolved. The CDR3 has 12 amino acids. V shed 3 bases and J shed 7 bases, with 9 bases lying between them. Per germline, CDR1 SEHNR and CDR2 FQNEAQ (reference sequence). In nucleotides, the CDR3 is TGTGCCAGCAGCTTGTCGCGGGATGAAGCTTTCTTT. Translated, it gives CASSLSRDEAFF.

J is TRBJ2-3 and V is TRBV30; D gene uncertain. V lost 3 bases and J 6 bases, leaving 10 bases between the germline ends. The germline V gene has CDR1 GTSNPN and CDR2 SVGIG (reference sequence). This CDR3 contains 12 residues. CDR3 bases: TGTGCCTGGAGACCGGACGGGGATACGCAGTATTTT. Its protein product is CAWRPDGDTQYF.

The chain employs TRBV7-9 and TRBJ1-3, with a weak D call TRBD1 (6 bases). V was trimmed by 6 bases and J by 6 bases, leaving 15 bases between them. CDR3 size: 14 residues. CDR1 and CDR2 from the germline V gene are SEHNR and FQNEAQ (reference sequence). The DNA of the CDR3 is TGTGCCAGCAGGGCGGGACAACTTTCAAACACCATATATTTT. Residues: CASRAGQLSNTIYF.

The V gene is TRBV4-2, the J gene TRBJ2-1, with 8 bases identical to TRBD2. V lost 4 bases and J lost 9; bases outside the gene matches: 11. CDR3 length equals 15 residues. Germline V CDR1 and CDR2: LGHNA, YNFKEQ. The DNA of the CDR3 is TGTGCCAGCAGCCCATGGTCTAGCGGGTTGAGTGAGCAGTTCTTC. Protein: CASSPWSSGLSEQFF.

The chain is built from TRBV27 and TRBJ1-5; weak D call: TRBD1 (6 bases). The CDR3 covers 16 residues. The germline V gene has CDR1 MNHEY and CDR2 SMNVEV (reference sequence). Deletions cut 5 bases from V and 2 bases from J, with 16 bases between. CDR3 residues: CASSPRTGTGNQPQHF. The CDR3, as DNA: TGTGCCAGCAGTCCCCGCACAGGGACGGGCAATCAGCCCCAGCATTTT.

This clonotype was recorded at least ten times. V is TRBV7-2 and J is TRBJ1-1; D is uncertain. Germline values: CDR1 SGHTA, CDR2 FQGNSA. The CDR3 consists of 12 residues. Between the trimmed V and J ends, which lost 0 bases and 3 bases, there was a span of 2 bases. The CDR3 loop reads CASSLAYTEAFF. The DNA for the CDR3 is TGTGCCAGCAGCTTAGCTTACACTGAAGCTTTCTTT.